The present T cell receptor beta chain was sequenced within a study of T cells after yellow fever vaccination. TCRdb fed the 5' RACE reads into MiXCR, producing one record per CDR3 protein. This sample carries fewer than 350,000 distinct CDR3 sequences, approximately 3.8% of them seen once, and the ten largest clones take around 20%. General observations from the study: Clones from primary vaccination mostly reappeared after the booster (roughly 95% CD4, approximately 91% CD8). A faster peak, day 5 versus 15, was reached by the weaker secondary response.

The CDR3 is 13 amino acids. Unmatched junction bases numbered 5, after V lost 10 bases and J lost 4 bases. CDR1 is ENHRY, CDR2 SYGVKD, per germline. This clonotype appeared a few times. The antigen remains unidentified. The specimen was PBMCs, collected on the day of the yellow fever booster vaccination. This receptor was identified in a man aged 18 to 30 who received the YFV17D yellow fever vaccine. This chain connects TRBV10-3 to TRBJ1-1; 11 bases align to TRBD1. CDR3 nucleotide sequence: TGTGCCAGCCTCGGACAGGGGGCCACTGAAGCTTTCTTT. As protein: CASLGQGATEAFF.